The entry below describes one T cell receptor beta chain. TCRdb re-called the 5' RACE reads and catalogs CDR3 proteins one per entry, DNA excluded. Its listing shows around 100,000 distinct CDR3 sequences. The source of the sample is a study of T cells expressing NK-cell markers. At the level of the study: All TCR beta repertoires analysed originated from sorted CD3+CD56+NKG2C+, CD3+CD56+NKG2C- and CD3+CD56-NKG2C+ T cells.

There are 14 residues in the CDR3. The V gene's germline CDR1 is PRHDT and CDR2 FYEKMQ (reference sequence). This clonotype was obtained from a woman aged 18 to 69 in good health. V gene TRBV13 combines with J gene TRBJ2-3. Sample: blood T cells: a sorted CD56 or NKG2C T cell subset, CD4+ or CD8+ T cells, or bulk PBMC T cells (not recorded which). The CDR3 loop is CASSAPEMGDTQYF.